This T cell receptor beta chain stems from a study of CD8 T cells in ankylosing spondylitis. The germline CDR1 and CDR2 sequences are MNHNY and SVGAGI (reference sequence). The CDR3 contains 13 residues. The V end was cut by 8 bases, the J end by 1 base, with 11 bases between. Using quantitative 5'-RACE with molecular barcodes, the authors made TCR beta libraries. TCRdb reprocessed the 5' RACE reads via MiXCR and lists one record per CDR3 protein. The repertoire holds around 440,000 distinct CDR3 sequences, 15% to 20% seen once, with approximately 0.97% in the top ten. Study results and limitations: What seemed typical of ankylosing spondylitis blood was a TCR beta motif built from fewer than ten highly homologous variants. Peripheral blood samples showed relatively rare disease-linked clones, and these clones were CD8+. Some of these motif variants have turned up before, in reports on reactive arthritis synovial fluid and blood.

The table lists this clonotype with a few counts. Its specificity is unknown. Sequences were obtained from blood, either unsorted or a sorted T cell fraction (not recorded which). The rearrangement joins TRBV6-6 to TRBJ2-5; D is unresolved. The TCR originated in a male donor with ankylosing spondylitis. The CDR3 sequence: CASSESAQETQYF. CDR3 DNA sequence: TGTGCCAGCTCCGAATCAGCCCAAGAGACCCAGTACTTC.